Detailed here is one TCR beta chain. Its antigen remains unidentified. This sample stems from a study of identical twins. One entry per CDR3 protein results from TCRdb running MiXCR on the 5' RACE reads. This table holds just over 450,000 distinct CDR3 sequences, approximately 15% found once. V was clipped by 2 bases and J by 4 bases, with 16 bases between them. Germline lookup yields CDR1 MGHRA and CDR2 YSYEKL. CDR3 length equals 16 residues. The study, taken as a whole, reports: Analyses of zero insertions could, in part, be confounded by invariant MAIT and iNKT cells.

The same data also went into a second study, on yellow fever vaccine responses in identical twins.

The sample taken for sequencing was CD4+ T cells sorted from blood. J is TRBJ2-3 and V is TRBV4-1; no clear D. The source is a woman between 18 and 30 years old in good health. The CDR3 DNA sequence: TGCGCCAGCAGCCAACTCAACCTTATGGTTTCAGATACGCAGTATTTT. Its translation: CASSQLNLMVSDTQYF.